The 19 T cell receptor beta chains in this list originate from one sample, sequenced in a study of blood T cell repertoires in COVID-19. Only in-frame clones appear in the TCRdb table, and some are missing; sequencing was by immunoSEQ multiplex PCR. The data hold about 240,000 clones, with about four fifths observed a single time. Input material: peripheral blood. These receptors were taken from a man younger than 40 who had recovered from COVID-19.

In nucleotides, the CDR3 is TGTGCCAGCAGCTTAGGGCTAGCGGGGGTAGATACGCAGTATTTT. It codes for CASSLGLAGVDTQYF. This chain joins TRBV7-2 and TRBJ2-3; 10 nucleotides align to TRBD2. The V segment lost 1 base and the J segment 5 bases; nucleotides outside the gene matches: 3. Germline V gene data show CDR1 as SGHTA and CDR2 as FQGNSA. CDR3 length: 15 residues.

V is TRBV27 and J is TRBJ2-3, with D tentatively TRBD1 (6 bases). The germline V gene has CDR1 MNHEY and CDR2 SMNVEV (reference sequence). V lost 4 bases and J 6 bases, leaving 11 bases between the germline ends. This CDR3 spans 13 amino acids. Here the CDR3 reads CASSSRGPDTQYF. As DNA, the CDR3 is TGTGCCAGCAGTTCCAGGGGCCCCGATACGCAGTATTTT.

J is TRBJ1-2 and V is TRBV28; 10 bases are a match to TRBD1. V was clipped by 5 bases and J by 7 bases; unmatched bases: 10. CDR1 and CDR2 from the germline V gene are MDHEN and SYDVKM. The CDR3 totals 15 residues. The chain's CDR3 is CASSLDDRGRGGYTF. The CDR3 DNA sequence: TGTGCCAGCAGTCTTGATGACAGGGGGCGCGGTGGCTACACCTTC.

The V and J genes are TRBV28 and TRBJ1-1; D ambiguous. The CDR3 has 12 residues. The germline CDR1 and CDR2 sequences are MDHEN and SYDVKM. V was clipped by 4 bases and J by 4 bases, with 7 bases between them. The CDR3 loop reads CASSSVGTEAFF. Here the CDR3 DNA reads TGTGCCAGCAGTTCCGTCGGCACTGAAGCTTTCTTT.

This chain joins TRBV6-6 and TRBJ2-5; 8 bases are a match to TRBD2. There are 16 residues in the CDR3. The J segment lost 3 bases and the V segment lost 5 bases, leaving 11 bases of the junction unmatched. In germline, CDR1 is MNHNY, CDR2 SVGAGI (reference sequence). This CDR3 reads CASSPDVLAVEETQYF. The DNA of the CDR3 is TGTGCCAGCAGTCCCGACGTACTAGCGGTGGAAGAGACCCAGTACTTC.

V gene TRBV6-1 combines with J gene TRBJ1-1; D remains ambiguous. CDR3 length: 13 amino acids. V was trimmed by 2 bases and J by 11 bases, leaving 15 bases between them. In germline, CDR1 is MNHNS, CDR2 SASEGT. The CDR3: CASSEMMRAWAFF. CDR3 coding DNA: TGTGCCAGCAGTGAAATGATGAGGGCATGGGCTTTCTTT.

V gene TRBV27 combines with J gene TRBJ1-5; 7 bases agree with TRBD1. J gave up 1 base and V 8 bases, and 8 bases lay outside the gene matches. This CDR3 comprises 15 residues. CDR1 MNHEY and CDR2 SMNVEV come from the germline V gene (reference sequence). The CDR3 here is CASSRQGMSNQPQHF. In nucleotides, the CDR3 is TGTGCCAGCTCAAGACAGGGTATGAGCAATCAGCCCCAGCATTTT.

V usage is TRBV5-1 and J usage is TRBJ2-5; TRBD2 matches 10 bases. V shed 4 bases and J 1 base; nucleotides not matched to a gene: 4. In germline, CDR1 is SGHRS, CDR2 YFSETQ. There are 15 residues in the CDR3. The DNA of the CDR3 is TGCGCCAGCAGCCGGACTAGCGGATCCCAAGAGACCCAGTACTTC. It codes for CASSRTSGSQETQYF.

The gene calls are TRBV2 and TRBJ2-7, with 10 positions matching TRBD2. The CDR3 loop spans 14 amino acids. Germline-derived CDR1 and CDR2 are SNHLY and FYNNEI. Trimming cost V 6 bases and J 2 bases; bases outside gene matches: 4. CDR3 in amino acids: CASRIAGGTYEQYF. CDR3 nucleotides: TGTGCCAGCAGGATAGCGGGGGGTACCTACGAGCAGTACTTC.

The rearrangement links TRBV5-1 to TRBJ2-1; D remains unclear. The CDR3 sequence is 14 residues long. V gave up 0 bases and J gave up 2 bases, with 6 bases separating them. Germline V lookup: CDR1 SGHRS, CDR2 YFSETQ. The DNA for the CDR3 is TGCGCCAGCAGCTTGGACGAGCCCTACAATGAGCAGTTCTTC. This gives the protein CASSLDEPYNEQFF.

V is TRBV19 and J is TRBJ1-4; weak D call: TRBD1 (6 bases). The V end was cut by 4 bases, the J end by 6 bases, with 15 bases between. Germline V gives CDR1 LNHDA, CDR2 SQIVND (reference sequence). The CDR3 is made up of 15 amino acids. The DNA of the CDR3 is TGTGCCAGTAGTAAAACCTCCAGGACAGATGAAAAACTGTTTTTT. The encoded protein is CASSKTSRTDEKLFF.

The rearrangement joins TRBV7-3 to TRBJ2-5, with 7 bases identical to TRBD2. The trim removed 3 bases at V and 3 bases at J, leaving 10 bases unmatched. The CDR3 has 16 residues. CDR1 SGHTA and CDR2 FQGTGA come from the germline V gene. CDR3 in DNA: TGTGCCAGCAGCTTGCAACCTGGACTAGGAAAAGAGACCCAGTACTTC. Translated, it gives CASSLQPGLGKETQYF.

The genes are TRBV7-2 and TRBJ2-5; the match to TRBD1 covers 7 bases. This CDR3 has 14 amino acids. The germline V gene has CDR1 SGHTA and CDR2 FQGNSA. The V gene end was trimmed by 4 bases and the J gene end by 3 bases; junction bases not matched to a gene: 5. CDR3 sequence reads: CASSSGTVKETQYF. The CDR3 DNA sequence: TGTGCCAGCAGCTCCGGGACAGTTAAAGAGACCCAGTACTTC.

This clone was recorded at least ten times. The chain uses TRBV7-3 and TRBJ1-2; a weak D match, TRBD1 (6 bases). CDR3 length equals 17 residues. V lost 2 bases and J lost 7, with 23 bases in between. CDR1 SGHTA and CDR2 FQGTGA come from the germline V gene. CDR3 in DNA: TGTGCCAGCAGCTTATCGGGCGAGGGAACAGGGCTTAGTGGCTACACCTTC. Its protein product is CASSLSGEGTGLSGYTF.

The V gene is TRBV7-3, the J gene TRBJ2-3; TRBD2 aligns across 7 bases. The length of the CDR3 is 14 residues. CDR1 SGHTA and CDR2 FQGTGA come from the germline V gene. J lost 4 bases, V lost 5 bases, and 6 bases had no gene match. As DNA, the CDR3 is TGTGCCAGCAGCCCTGGACTAGGTCCAGATACGCAGTATTTT. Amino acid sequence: CASSPGLGPDTQYF.

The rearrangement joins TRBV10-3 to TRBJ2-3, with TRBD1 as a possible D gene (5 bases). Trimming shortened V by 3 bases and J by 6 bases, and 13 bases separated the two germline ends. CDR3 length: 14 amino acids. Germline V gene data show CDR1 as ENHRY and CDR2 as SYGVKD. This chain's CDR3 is CAISEYQGSDTQYF. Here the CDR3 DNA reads TGTGCCATCAGTGAATACCAGGGCTCGGATACGCAGTATTTT.

The CDR3 protein is CASSSGTGGVEQFF. The DNA of the CDR3 is TGTGCCAGCAGCTCAGGGACAGGGGGCGTGGAGCAGTTCTTC. This chain uses TRBV5-8 with TRBJ2-1; 12 bases align to TRBD1. V lost 3 bases to trimming and J lost 10 bases; unmatched junction nucleotides: 5. The CDR3 has 14 residues. Germline V gene sequence: CDR1 SGHTS, CDR2 YDEGEE. The entire variable domain, with the rest obtained from reference TRBV5-8 and TRBJ2-1, is as follows: EAGVTQSPTHLIKTRGQQATLRCSPISGHTSVYWYQQALGLGLQFLLWYDEGEERNRGNFPPRFSGRQFPNYSSELNVNALELEDSALYLCASSSGTGGVEQFFGPGTRLTVL.

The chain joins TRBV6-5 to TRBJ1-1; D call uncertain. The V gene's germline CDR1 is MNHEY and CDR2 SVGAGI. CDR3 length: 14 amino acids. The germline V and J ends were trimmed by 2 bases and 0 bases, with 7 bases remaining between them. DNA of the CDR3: TGTGCCAGCAGTTACCAGGATTTGAACACTGAAGCTTTCTTT. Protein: CASSYQDLNTEAFF.

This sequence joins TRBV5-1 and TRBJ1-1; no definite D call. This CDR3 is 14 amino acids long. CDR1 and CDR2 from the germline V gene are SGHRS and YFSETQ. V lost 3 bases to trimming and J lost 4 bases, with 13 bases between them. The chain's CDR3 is CASSSQTLGTEAFF. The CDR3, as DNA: TGCGCCAGCAGCTCGCAGACTCTAGGCACTGAAGCTTTCTTT.